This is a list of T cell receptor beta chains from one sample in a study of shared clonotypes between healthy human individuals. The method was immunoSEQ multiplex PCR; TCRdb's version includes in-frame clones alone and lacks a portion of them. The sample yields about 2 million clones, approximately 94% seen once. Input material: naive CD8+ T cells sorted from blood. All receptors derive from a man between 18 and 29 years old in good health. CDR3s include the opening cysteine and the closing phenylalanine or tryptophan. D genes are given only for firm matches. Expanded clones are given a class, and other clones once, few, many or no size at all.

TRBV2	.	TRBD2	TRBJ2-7	CASRGAGGPLAQYF	TGTGCCAGCAGGGGAGCGGGAGGCCCCCTCGCGCAGTACTTC
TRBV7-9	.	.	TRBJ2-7	CASSPVAVTYEQYF	TGTGCCAGCAGCCCAGTTGCGGTCACCTACGAGCAGTACTTC
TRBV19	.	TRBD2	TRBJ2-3	CASSIFGLDADTQYF	TGTGCCAGTAGTATTTTCGGACTAGACGCAGATACGCAGTATTTT
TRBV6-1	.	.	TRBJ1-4	CASSEGQVGEKLFF	TGTGCCAGCAGTGAAGGCCAGGTCGGGGAAAAACTGTTTTTT
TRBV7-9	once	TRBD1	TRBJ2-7	CASSSTAGTGTYEQYF	TGTGCCAGCAGCTCAACGGCCGGGACAGGGACCTACGAGCAGTACTTC
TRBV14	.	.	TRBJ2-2	CASSQVETIRMDTGELFF	TGTGCCAGCAGCCAAGTGGAGACAATTCGAATGGACACCGGGGAGCTGTTTTTT
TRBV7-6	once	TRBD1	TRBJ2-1	CASSFTVTGGYNEQFF	TGTGCCAGCAGCTTCACCGTGACAGGGGGCTACAATGAGCAGTTCTTC
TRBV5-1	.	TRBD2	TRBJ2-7	CASSLVGGADFEQYF	TGCGCCAGCAGCTTGGTCGGGGGGGCCGATTTCGAGCAGTACTTC
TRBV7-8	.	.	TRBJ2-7	CASSLAGSSYEQYF	TGTGCCAGCAGCTTAGCGGGCAGCTCCTACGAGCAGTACTTC
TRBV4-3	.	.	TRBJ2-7	CASSQVLTTYEQYF	TGCGCCAGCAGCCAAGTACTGACTACCTACGAGCAGTACTTC
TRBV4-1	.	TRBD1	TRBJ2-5	CASSERQGAGETQYF	TGCGCCAGCAGCGAAAGACAGGGGGCTGGAGAGACCCAGTACTTC
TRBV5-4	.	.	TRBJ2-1	CASTPGVEQFF	TGTGCCAGCACCCCGGGGGTAGAGCAGTTCTTC
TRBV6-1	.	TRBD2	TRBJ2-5	CASTLAGGGETQYF	TGTGCCAGTACCCTGGCGGGGGGCGGAGAGACCCAGTACTTC
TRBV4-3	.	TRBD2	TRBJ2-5	CASSQERLAGGVETQYF	TGCGCCAGCAGCCAAGAAAGGCTAGCGGGAGGGGTGGAGACCCAGTACTTC
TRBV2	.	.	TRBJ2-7	CASSEVSYEQYF	TGTGCCAGCAGTGAAGTAAGCTACGAGCAGTACTTC
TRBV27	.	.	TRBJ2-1	CASSSSYRGEQFF	TGTGCCAGCAGTTCATCCTACCGGGGGGAGCAGTTCTTC